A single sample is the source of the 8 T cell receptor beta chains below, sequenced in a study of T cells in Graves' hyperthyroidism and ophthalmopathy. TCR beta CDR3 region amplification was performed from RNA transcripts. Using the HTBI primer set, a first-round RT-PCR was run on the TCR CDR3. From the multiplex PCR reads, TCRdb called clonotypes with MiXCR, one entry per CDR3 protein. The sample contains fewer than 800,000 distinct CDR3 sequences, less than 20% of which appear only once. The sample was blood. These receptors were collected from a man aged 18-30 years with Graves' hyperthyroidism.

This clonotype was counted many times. CDR3 DNA sequence: TGTGCCAGCAGGTCAGGGGCTATCGAAAAACTGTTTTTT. Amino acids: CASRSGAIEKLFF. The chain links TRBV12-3 or TRBV12-4 to TRBJ1-4; D perhaps matches TRBD1 (6 bases). V was pared by 6 bases and J by 8 bases, with 13 bases between. CDR3 length equals 13 residues.

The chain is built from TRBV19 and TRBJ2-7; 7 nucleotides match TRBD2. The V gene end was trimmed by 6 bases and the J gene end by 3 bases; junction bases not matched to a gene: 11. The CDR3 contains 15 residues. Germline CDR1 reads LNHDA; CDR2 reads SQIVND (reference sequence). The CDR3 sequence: CASSPGGGNYYEQYF. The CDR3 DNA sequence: TGTGCCAGTAGCCCCGGCGGGGGAAATTACTACGAGCAGTACTTC.

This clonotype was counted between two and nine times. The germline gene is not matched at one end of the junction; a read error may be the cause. The CDR3 reads CASGYSRDRDPLTSYNEQFF. CDR3 in DNA: TGTGCCAGCGGTTACTCCCGGGACAGGGATCCGCTGACTTCCTACAATGAGCAGTTCTTC. The J gene is TRBJ2-1, the V gene TRBV6-5; TRBD1 matches at 9 bases. CDR3 length: 20 amino acids. Germline CDR1 and CDR2: MNHEY and SVGAGI.

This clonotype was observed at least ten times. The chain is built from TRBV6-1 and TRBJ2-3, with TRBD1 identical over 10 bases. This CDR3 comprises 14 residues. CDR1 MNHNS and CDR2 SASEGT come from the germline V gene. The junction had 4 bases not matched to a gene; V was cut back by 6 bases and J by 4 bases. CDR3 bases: TGTGCCAGCAGATGGGACAGGGGACCAGATACGCAGTATTTT. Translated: CASRWDRGPDTQYF.

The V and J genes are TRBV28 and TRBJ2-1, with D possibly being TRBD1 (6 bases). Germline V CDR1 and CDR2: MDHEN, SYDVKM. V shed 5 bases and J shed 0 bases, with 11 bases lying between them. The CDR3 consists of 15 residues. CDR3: CASSALTGSYNEQFF. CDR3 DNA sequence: TGTGCCAGCAGTGCGTTGACAGGCTCCTACAATGAGCAGTTCTTC.

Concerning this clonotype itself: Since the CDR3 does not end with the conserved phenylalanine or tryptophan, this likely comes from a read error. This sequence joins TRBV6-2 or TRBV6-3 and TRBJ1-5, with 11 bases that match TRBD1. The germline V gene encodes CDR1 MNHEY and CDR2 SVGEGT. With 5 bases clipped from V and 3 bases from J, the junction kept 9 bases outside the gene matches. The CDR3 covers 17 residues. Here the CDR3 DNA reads TGTGCCAGCAGTCGCGGACAGGGGGCATTCGACAATCAGCCCCAGCATCTT. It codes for CASSRGQGAFDNQPQHL.

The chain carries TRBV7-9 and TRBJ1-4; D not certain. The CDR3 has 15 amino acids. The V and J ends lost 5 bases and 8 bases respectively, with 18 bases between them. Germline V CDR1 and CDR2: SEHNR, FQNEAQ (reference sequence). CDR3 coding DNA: TGTGCCAGCAGCATGAACAGATACCCAGGAGAAAAACTGTTTTTT. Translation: CASSMNRYPGEKLFF.

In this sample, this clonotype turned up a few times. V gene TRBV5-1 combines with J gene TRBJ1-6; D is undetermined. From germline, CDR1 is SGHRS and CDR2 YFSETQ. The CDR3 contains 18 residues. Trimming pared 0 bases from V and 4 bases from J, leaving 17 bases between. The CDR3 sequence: CASSLGFGDFFYNSPLHF. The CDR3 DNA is TGCGCCAGCAGCTTGGGATTCGGGGATTTCTTTTATAATTCACCCCTCCACTTT.